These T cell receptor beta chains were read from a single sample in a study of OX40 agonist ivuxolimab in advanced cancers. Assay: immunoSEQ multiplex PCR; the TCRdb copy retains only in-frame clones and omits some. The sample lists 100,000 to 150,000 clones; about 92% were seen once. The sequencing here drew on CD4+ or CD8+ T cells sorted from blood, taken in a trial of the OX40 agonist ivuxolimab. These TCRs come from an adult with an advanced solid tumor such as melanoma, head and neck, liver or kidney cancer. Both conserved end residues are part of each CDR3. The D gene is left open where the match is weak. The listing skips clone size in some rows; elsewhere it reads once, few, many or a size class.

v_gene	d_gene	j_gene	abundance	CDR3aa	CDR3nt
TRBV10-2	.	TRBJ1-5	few	CASSGSNSNQPQHF	TGCGCCAGCAGCGGGAGCAATAGCAATCAGCCCCAGCATTTT
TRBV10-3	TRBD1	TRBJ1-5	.	CATEAGQGTNSNQPQHF	TGTGCCACCGAAGCAGGACAGGGGACAAATAGCAATCAGCCCCAGCATTTT
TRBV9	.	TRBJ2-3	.	CASSVSGGGPDTQYF	TGTGCCAGCAGCGTTTCGGGGGGCGGTCCAGATACGCAGTATTTT
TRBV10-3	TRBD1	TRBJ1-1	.	CAISVGQGDLNTEAFF	TGTGCCATCAGTGTTGGACAGGGGGATTTGAACACTGAAGCTTTCTTT
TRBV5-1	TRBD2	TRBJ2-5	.	CASSIGLDWQTQYF	TGCGCCAGCAGCATAGGACTAGATTGGCAGACCCAGTACTTC
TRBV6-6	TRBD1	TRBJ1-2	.	CASSYSRQGGYTF	TGTGCCAGCAGTTACTCCCGACAGGGTGGCTACACCTTC
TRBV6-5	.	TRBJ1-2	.	CASSYSPRGPGYTF	TGTGCCAGCAGTTACTCACCCCGCGGTCCCGGCTACACCTTC
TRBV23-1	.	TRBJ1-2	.	CASSLPSRVHYGYTF	TGCGCCAGCAGCCTCCCCTCGCGGGTCCACTATGGCTACACCTTC
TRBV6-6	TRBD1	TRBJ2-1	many	CASSYQTGEYDNEQFF	TGTGCCAGCAGTTACCAAACAGGGGAATATGACAATGAGCAGTTCTTC
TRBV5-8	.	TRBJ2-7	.	CASSFWFGSAQVTYEQYF	TGTGCCAGCAGCTTTTGGTTCGGGTCCGCCCAAGTGACCTACGAGCAGTACTTC
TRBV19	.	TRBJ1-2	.	CASSPLGEAPYGYTF	TGTGCCAGTAGTCCCCTCGGGGAGGCGCCCTATGGCTACACCTTC
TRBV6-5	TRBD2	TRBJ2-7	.	CASSYSGGLYEQYF	TGTGCCAGCAGTTACAGCGGGGGACTTTACGAGCAGTACTTC
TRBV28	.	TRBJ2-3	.	CASRIGFTSTDTQYF	TGTGCCAGCAGGATAGGGTTTACTAGCACAGATACGCAGTATTTT
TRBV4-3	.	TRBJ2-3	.	CASSLPAPRRATDTQYF	TGCGCCAGCAGCCTCCCGGCGCCCAGGCGGGCCACAGATACGCAGTATTTT
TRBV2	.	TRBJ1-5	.	CTSSEYPRGWQPQHF	TGTACCAGCAGTGAATATCCCAGGGGATGGCAGCCCCAGCATTTT
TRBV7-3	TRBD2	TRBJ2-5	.	CASSLLGGDQETQYF	TGTGCCAGCAGCCTGCTCGGGGGGGACCAAGAGACCCAGTACTTC
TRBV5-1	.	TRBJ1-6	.	CASSLAPFTNSPLHF	TGCGCCAGCAGCTTGGCCCCTTTTACCAATTCACCCCTCCACTTT
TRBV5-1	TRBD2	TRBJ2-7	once	CASSLRTSGSKSSYEQYF	TGCGCCAGCAGCTTGAGGACTAGCGGGAGTAAGAGCTCCTACGAGCAGTACTTC
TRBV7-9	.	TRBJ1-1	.	CASSRQVNTEAFF	TGTGCCAGCAGCCGACAGGTCAACACTGAAGCTTTCTTT
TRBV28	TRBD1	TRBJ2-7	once	CASSHGSQGAYEQYF	TGTGCCAGCAGCCATGGTTCACAGGGGGCCTACGAGCAGTACTTC
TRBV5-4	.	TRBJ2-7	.	CASSQAGERSYEQYF	TGTGCCAGCAGCCAAGCGGGCGAACGGAGCTACGAGCAGTACTTC
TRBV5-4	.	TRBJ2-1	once	CASSLASLFHNEQFF	TGTGCCAGCAGCTTGGCTAGCCTATTCCACAATGAGCAGTTCTTC
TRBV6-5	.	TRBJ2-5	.	CASSSGQRQETQYF	TGTGCCAGCAGTTCCGGACAGCGCCAAGAGACCCAGTACTTC
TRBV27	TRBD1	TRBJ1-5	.	CASSPGQGRRSNQPQHF	TGTGCCAGCAGTCCGGGACAGGGCAGGCGGAGCAATCAGCCCCAGCATTTT
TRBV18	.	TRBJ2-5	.	CASSPGRQETQYF	TGTGCCAGCTCACCAGGACGGCAAGAGACCCAGTACTTC
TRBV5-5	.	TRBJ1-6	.	CASSPGTQNSPLHF	TGTGCCAGCAGCCCCGGGACTCAGAATTCACCCCTCCACTTT
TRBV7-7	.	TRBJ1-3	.	CASSLGGGDTIYF	TGTGCCAGCAGCTTAGGAGGGGGGGACACCATATATTTT
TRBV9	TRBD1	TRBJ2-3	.	CASSVQGADTQYF	TGTGCCAGCAGCGTGCAGGGGGCAGATACGCAGTATTTT
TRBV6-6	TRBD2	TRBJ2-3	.	CASSHLAGVDTQYF	TGTGCCAGCAGCCACTTGGCGGGAGTAGATACGCAGTATTTT
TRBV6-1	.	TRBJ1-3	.	CASRAGPGNTIYF	TGTGCCAGCCGGGCAGGGCCTGGAAACACCATATATTTT